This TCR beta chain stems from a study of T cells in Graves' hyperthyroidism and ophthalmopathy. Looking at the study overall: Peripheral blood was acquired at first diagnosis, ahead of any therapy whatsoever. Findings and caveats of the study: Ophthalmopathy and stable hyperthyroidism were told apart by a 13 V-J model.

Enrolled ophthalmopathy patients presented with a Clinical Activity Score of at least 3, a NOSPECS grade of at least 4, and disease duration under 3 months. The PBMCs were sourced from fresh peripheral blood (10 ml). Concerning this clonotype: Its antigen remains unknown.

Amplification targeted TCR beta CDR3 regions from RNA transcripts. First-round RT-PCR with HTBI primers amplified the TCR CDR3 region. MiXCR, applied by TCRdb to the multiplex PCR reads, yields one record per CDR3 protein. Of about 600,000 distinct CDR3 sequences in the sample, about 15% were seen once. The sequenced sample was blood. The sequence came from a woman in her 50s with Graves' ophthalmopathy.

CDR3 coding DNA: TGTGCCAGCAGTCCTTTCTTAACTGGGACGGATTACAATGAGCAGTTCTTC. Residues: CASSPFLTGTDYNEQFF. The chain couples TRBV6-2 or TRBV6-3 to TRBJ2-1; D could derive from TRBD1 or TRBD2 (5 bases each). Trimming cost V 5 bases and J 4 bases, with 21 bases left between them. The CDR3 has 17 residues. The germline CDR1 and CDR2 sequences are MNHEY and SVGEGT.